This TCR beta chain originates from a study of blood T cells in healthy people across ages. Overall study context: Capture via template switching afforded approximately one barcoded beta molecule per two T cells.

The authors ran a second PCR of roughly 6 to 12 cycles using a sample-barcoded 5' primer and a J-beta primer mix. TCRdb recomputed calls from the 5' RACE reads with MiXCR, one row per CDR3 protein. The sample includes fewer than 700,000 distinct CDR3 sequences, around 43% of them seen just once. Findings of the study overall: Unsorted PBMC input precluded a conclusive naive versus antigen-experienced comparison. Both higher diversity and more naive CD4+ cells marked long-lived donors when set against aged donors.

Regarding this clonotype: Its target is unknown.

The CDR3 extends over 11 amino acids. V gave up 5 bases and J gave up 7 bases, with 8 bases separating them. The sequence was obtained from a man older than 75 in good health. The sequenced sample was blood. This chain uses TRBV12-3 or TRBV12-4 with TRBJ1-1; D is undetermined. In DNA, the CDR3 is TGTGCCAGCAGTAGGTACGGTGAAGCTTTCTTT. This translates into CASSRYGEAFF.